This T cell receptor (beta chain) was identified during a study of vaccination and CD4 T cells after COVID-19. The sample's treatment: approximately nine-day PBMC culture with coronavirus spike peptide pools or control peptides (ViraFEST assay). CD4+ T cells that came from the unexposed donor were collected before the COVID-19 pandemic (2011-2018). This clonotype is categorized as large. Its specificity is not known. V lost 9 bases and J 0 bases, leaving 15 bases between the germline ends. The CDR3 extends over 16 amino acids. CDR1 and CDR2 from the germline V gene are KGHSH and LQKENI. The Oncomine TCR Beta short-read assay sequenced DNA from cultured CD4+ T cells. Once CD4+ T cells had been cultured, genomic DNA was extracted from them. TCRdb used MiXCR to reprocess the PCR reads, holding one entry per CDR3 protein. The top ten hold 10% to 15% of the sample, which has some 10,000 distinct CDR3 sequences, about 29% seen once.

Input material: CD4+ T cells from blood, cultured in vitro. V usage is TRBV18 and J usage is TRBJ1-6; D remains unclear. The TCR was taken from a human donor in good health. As DNA, the CDR3 is TGTGCCAGTTCAGACCTTCCGAGCTCCTATAATTCACCCCTCCACTTT. It specifies CASSDLPSSYNSPLHF.